The present entry profiles one TCR beta chain with its context. Libraries were prepared by immunoSEQ multiplex PCR; TCRdb keeps only in-frame clonotypes and omits some of them. The sample holds 150,000 or so clones, roughly four fifths seen once. The entry originates in a study of blood T cell repertoires in COVID-19. Study-wide background: Donors in the United States, Italy and Spain gave samples during acute or convalescent COVID-19.

This CDR3 is 13 amino acids long. In germline, CDR1 is MNHNS, CDR2 SASEGT. The V and J ends lost 2 bases and 2 bases respectively, with 6 bases between them. This chain joins TRBV6-1 and TRBJ1-2; D is uncertain. The sample consisted of peripheral blood. The TCR was taken from a human donor with acute or convalescent COVID-19. The donor label of this sample is uncertain. This CDR3 is CASSESLNYGYTF. Here the CDR3 DNA reads TGTGCCAGCAGTGAATCTTTGAACTATGGCTACACCTTC.